These 17 T cell receptor beta chains share one sample of origin, sequenced in a study of CD8+ T cells in alopecia areata (dated by TCRdb to between 2017 and 2018). Library preparation used the immunoSEQ multiplex PCR assay. To provide template for TCR sequencing, every sample had RNA extracted and reverse transcribed into cDNA. The immuneACCESS repertoire file appears here via TCRdb, limited to in-frame rearrangements. These files lack a portion of the clones; in checked studies, under half of the deficit traces to unresolved V genes, and the cause of the others is not known. For this sample the table gives roughly 20,000 clones, of which under 75% were detected only once. 5.5% to 6.5% of the sample comes from the top ten. The time point label here, explained by the study, means: baseline before oral tofacitinib. Lesional scalp punch biopsies and peripheral blood were obtained from alopecia areata patients.

The sequencing here drew on skin, taken at week 0. These receptors all come from a human donor with alopecia areata.

The chain combines TRBV6-6 with TRBJ1-1; D gene ambiguous. Germline V gives CDR1 MNHNY, CDR2 SVGAGI (reference sequence). V was shortened by 0 bases and J by 4 bases, with 12 bases between the two germline ends. CDR3 length: 15 amino acids. Here the CDR3 DNA reads TGTGCCAGCAGTTACTCGGCCGGTTCCGCCACTGAAGCTTTCTTT. Encoded protein: CASSYSAGSATEAFF.

The rearrangement links TRBV9 to TRBJ2-5; perhaps TRBD1 as D (7 bases). V lost 4 bases, J lost 1 base, and 11 bases lay in between. The CDR3 totals 14 residues. The germline V gene encodes CDR1 SGDLS and CDR2 YYNGEE. The CDR3 DNA reads TGTGCCAGCAGCTCAGGGGGGAGCCAAGAGACCCAGTACTTC. Its protein product is CASSSGGSQETQYF.

This clone was detected once. The DNA for the CDR3 is TGTGCCAGCAGTTACTCTCGACGATCTGGGGCCAACGTCCTGACTTTC. The encoded protein is CASSYSRRSGANVLTF. The chain uses TRBV6-6 and TRBJ2-6; D unresolved. The ends were cut back, 0 bases at V and 1 base at J, with 7 bases in the middle. Germline CDR1 reads MNHNY; CDR2 reads SVGAGI (reference sequence). The CDR3 loop spans 16 amino acids.

J is TRBJ1-5 and V is TRBV5-5; D gene uncertain. Germline V gives CDR1 SGHKS, CDR2 YYEKEE (reference sequence). This CDR3 is 13 amino acids long. The germline V and J ends were trimmed by 4 bases and 0 bases, with 5 bases remaining between them. The CDR3 spells CASSRGSNQPQHF. As DNA, the CDR3 is TGTGCCAGCAGCCGGGGTAGCAATCAGCCCCAGCATTTT.

The chain couples TRBV19 to TRBJ2-4; perhaps D is TRBD1 or TRBD2 (5 bases each). With 0 bases removed from V and 4 bases from J, the gap between germline ends came to 19 bases. Per the germline V gene, CDR1 is LNHDA and CDR2 is SQIVND (reference sequence). The CDR3 is 18 residues long. In nucleotides, the CDR3 is TGTGCCAGTAGTATAGACGGGGCTCCGGTAGGCCAGAAAAACATTCAGTACTTC. Translation gives CASSIDGAPVGQKNIQYF.

The J gene is TRBJ2-3, the V gene TRBV5-1; TRBD2 aligns across 9 bases. V shed 5 bases and J 6 bases; nucleotides not matched to a gene: 10. Germline values: CDR1 SGHRS, CDR2 YFSETQ. The CDR3 spans 15 residues. This CDR3 reads CASRNRTSEGDTQYF. DNA of the CDR3: TGCGCCAGCAGAAACAGGACTAGCGAGGGTGATACGCAGTATTTT. The full variable domain, with the rest looked up from reference TRBV5-1 and TRBJ2-3, is KAGVTQTPRYLIKTRGQQVTLSCSPISGHRSVSWYQQTPGQGLQFLFEYFSETQRNKGNFPGRFSGRQFSNSRSEMNVSTLELGDSALYLCASRNRTSEGDTQYFGPGTRLTVL.

The count of this clone is one. The chain joins TRBV19 to TRBJ1-1; D might be TRBD1 (5 bases). Germline CDR1 and CDR2: LNHDA and SQIVND (reference sequence). This CDR3 is built from 14 residues. V dropped 5 bases and J dropped 8 bases, with 18 bases sitting between them. CDR3 loop: CASSFQTPGPEAFF. The CDR3 coding sequence is TGTGCCAGTAGTTTCCAGACGCCGGGGCCCGAAGCTTTCTTT.

This clone was seen only a few times. At the DNA level, this CDR3 is encoded by other sequences in the same sample as well. The chain recombines TRBV30 with TRBJ1-6, with a possible D match to TRBD1 (6 bases). From germline, CDR1 is GTSNPN and CDR2 SVGIG (reference sequence). CDR3 length equals 16 residues. V was clipped by 0 bases and J by 9 bases, with 18 bases between them. This chain's CDR3 is CAWSVRGAGASSPLHF. In DNA form, the CDR3 reads TGTGCCTGGAGTGTACGGGGGGCGGGGGCGAGTTCACCCCTCCACTTT.

This clone was counted a few times. The chain couples TRBV7-8 to TRBJ1-1, with TRBD1 matching over 8 bases. Trimming took 4 bases from V and 0 from J; bases not matched to a gene: 10. The CDR3 is made up of 17 amino acids. CDR1 and CDR2 (germline): SGHVS, FQNEAQ. CDR3 region: CASSSDRGPLMNTEAFF. In nucleotides, the CDR3 is TGTGCCAGCAGCTCCGACAGGGGCCCTTTGATGAACACTGAAGCTTTCTTT.

This sequence joins TRBV5-5 and TRBJ2-7; maybe TRBD1 (5 bases). The CDR3 is 14 residues long. V was shortened by 4 bases and J by 3 bases, with 14 bases between the two germline ends. The V gene's germline CDR1 is SGHKS and CDR2 YYEKEE (reference sequence). DNA for the CDR3: TGTGCCAGCAGCCAAGAAGGGGTTTACTACGAGCAGTACTTC. Translation gives CASSQEGVYYEQYF.

This clone was observed a few times. This chain uses TRBV15 with TRBJ1-6; 10 bases agree with TRBD1. The CDR3 consists of 13 residues. The J segment lost 7 bases and the V segment lost 8 bases, leaving 2 bases of the junction unmatched. Germline V gene data show CDR1 as LNHNV and CDR2 as YYDKDF (reference sequence). This CDR3 reads CATRQGANSPLHF. The CDR3, as DNA: TGTGCCACCCGACAGGGGGCCAATTCACCCCTCCACTTT.

This chain uses TRBV9 with TRBJ1-2, with D maybe TRBD1 (5 bases). Trimming removed 4 bases at V and 2 bases at J, with 27 bases between. CDR1 and CDR2 from the germline V gene are SGDLS and YYNGEE. This CDR3 contains 19 residues. The CDR3: CASSTSGWGKSGPNYGYTF. CDR3 sequence (DNA): TGTGCCAGCAGCACCTCTGGTTGGGGCAAATCTGGGCCGAACTATGGCTACACCTTC.

This clone was detected only a few times. This chain connects TRBV6-5 to TRBJ2-7; 8 positions agree with TRBD1. The CDR3 consists of 15 residues. Trimming at V came to 5 bases and at J to 3 bases, leaving 9 bases not matched to a gene. Germline CDR1 MNHEY, CDR2 SVGAGI. CDR3 amino acids: CASSRTGSTIYEQYF. CDR3 bases: TGTGCCAGCAGTCGGACAGGGAGCACAATCTACGAGCAGTACTTC.

This clone was detected only once. The chain employs TRBV27 and TRBJ2-5; D might be TRBD1 (6 bases). V lost 8 bases to trimming and J lost 9 bases, with 7 bases between them. Germline V gene data show CDR1 as MNHEY and CDR2 as SMNVEV (reference sequence). The CDR3 length is 9 residues. The CDR3: CASEGAQYF. The CDR3 DNA reads TGTGCCAGCGAGGGGGCCCAGTACTTC.

The chain uses TRBV6-6 and TRBJ2-5, with D possibly matching TRBD2 (6 bases). The CDR3 sequence is 13 residues long. Trimming removed 5 bases at V and 9 bases at J, with 16 bases between. CDR1 MNHNY and CDR2 SVGAGI come from the germline V gene (reference sequence). The CDR3 protein is CASSRDSPGAQYF. DNA of the CDR3: TGTGCCAGCAGTCGGGACTCGCCGGGGGCCCAGTACTTC.

V usage is TRBV28 and J usage is TRBJ1-1, with D tentatively TRBD1 (6 bases). Germline V gene sequence: CDR1 MDHEN, CDR2 SYDVKM. Trimming removed 5 bases at V and 1 base at J, with 11 bases between. The CDR3 contains 14 residues. The DNA for the CDR3 is TGTGCCAGCAGTCCGGGACATTCGAACACTGAAGCTTTCTTT. Protein product: CASSPGHSNTEAFF.

This clone has more than one count but fewer than ten. This chain uses TRBV5-4 with TRBJ2-2; D is perhaps TRBD2 (6 bases). This CDR3 has 14 amino acids. Trimming removed 4 bases at V and 4 bases at J, with 11 bases between. The germline CDR1 and CDR2 sequences are SGHNT and YYREEE (reference sequence). As DNA, the CDR3 is TGTGCCAGCAGCCCGGGGGTTCCCACCGGGGAGCTGTTTTTT. The encoded protein is CASSPGVPTGELFF.